The 29 T cell receptor beta chains presented below share a single source sample, sequenced in a study of identical twins. From the 5' RACE reads, TCRdb called clonotypes with MiXCR, one entry per CDR3 protein. Of about 150,000 distinct CDR3 sequences in the sample, around 3.5% were seen once. The specimen was memory T cells sorted from blood. These receptor sequences come from a man aged 18 to 29 in good health.

This clonotype came up many times. V and J are TRBV5-6 and TRBJ2-7; D may be TRBD1 (6 bases). V gave up 1 base and J gave up 5 bases, with 19 bases separating them. Germline V gene lookup returns CDR1 SGHDT and CDR2 YYEEEE. The CDR3 contains 16 residues. The CDR3 bases are TGTGCCAGCAGCTTGTACGGACAGTTAGGTCGGGACGAGCAGTACGTC. Protein sequence: CASSLYGQLGRDEQYV.

At least ten counts were recorded for this clonotype. The chain recombines TRBV7-7 with TRBJ2-1, with D possibly being TRBD2 (5 bases). Germline values: CDR1 SSHAT, CDR2 FNYEAQ (reference sequence). Trimming pared 2 bases from V and 7 bases from J, leaving 9 bases between. The CDR3 sequence is 13 residues long. CDR3 region: CASSLMAGNEQFF. The CDR3 bases are TGTGCCAGCAGCTTAATGGCGGGTAATGAGCAGTTCTTC. Drawing the rest from reference TRBV7-7 and TRBJ2-1, the complete variable domain is GAGVSQSPRYKVTKRGQDVTLRCDPISSHATLYWYQQALGQGPEFLTYFNYEAQPDKSGLPSDRFSAERPEGSISTLTIQRTEQRDSAMYRCASSLMAGNEQFFGPGTRLTVL.

This clonotype appeared many times. The chain recombines TRBV20-1 with TRBJ2-3; TRBD2 aligns across 10 bases. Per germline, CDR1 DFQATT and CDR2 SNEGSKA (reference sequence). The CDR3 sequence is 17 residues long. V lost 6 bases to trimming and J lost 4 bases; unmatched junction nucleotides: 16. CDR3 sequence: CSAGGRASGRVADTQYF. In DNA, the CDR3 is TGCAGTGCCGGGGGGAGGGCTAGCGGGAGAGTGGCAGATACGCAGTATTTT.

In its sample, this clonotype was seen many times. V and J are TRBV6-2 or TRBV6-3 and TRBJ2-1, with a weak D call TRBD2 (5 bases). Germline lookup yields CDR1 MNHEY and CDR2 SVGEGT. The CDR3 consists of 16 residues. V lost 2 bases to trimming and J lost 4 bases, with 15 bases between them. The CDR3 nucleotides read TGTGCCAGCAGTTACGGGGAGATAGGCCCATACAATGAGCAGTTCTTC. Residues: CASSYGEIGPYNEQFF.

There are many counts of this clonotype. The rearrangement links TRBV12-3 or TRBV12-4 to TRBJ2-7; D uncertain. The length of the CDR3 is 13 residues. V lost 6 bases, J lost 3 bases, and 12 bases lay in between. The CDR3 here is CASRNAGRYEQYV. In DNA form, the CDR3 reads TGTGCCAGCAGGAATGCAGGACGCTACGAGCAGTACGTC.

This clonotype has at least ten counts. This rearrangement joins TRBV7-8 to TRBJ1-2; 10 nucleotides match TRBD1. The CDR3 covers 13 residues. V dropped 5 bases and J dropped 8; count of bases not matched to a gene: 5. Germline CDR1 SGHVS, CDR2 FQNEAQ. The DNA of the CDR3 is TGTGCCAGCAGCGGGGACAGGGGAGGGGGCTACACCTTC. It specifies CASSGDRGGGYTF.

V gene TRBV19 combines with J gene TRBJ2-3; 14 bases are a match to TRBD2. Germline V gene data show CDR1 as LNHDA and CDR2 as SQIVND (reference sequence). The length of the CDR3 is 17 residues. The V segment lost 6 bases and the J segment 2 bases; nucleotides outside the gene matches: 7. DNA of the CDR3: TGTGCCAGTAGCCCCCGGACTAGCGGGAGGCTCACAGATACGCAGTATTTT. This gives the protein CASSPRTSGRLTDTQYF.

This clonotype appeared many times. The chain couples TRBV7-9 to TRBJ2-1, with 11 nucleotides matching TRBD2. V trimming: 5 bases; J trimming: 15 bases; junction bases outside the gene matches: 9. Germline CDR1 is SEHNR and CDR2 is FQNEAQ (reference sequence). The CDR3 is 13 amino acids. The CDR3 nucleotides are TGTGCCAGCAGCCGCCCCACTAGCGGGAGAAGGTTCTTC. Translation gives CASSRPTSGRRFF.

V and J are TRBV18 and TRBJ2-2; TRBD2 might be the D (5 bases). CDR3 length: 13 residues. V was trimmed by 3 bases and J by 3 bases, leaving 5 bases between them. Germline loops: CDR1 KGHSH, CDR2 LQKENI. Here the CDR3 reads CASSPRDTGELFF. The CDR3 nucleotides are TGTGCCAGCTCACCGCGGGACACCGGGGAGCTGTTTTTT.

This clonotype has at least ten counts. This chain uses TRBV3-1 with TRBJ2-2, with D perhaps assigned TRBD1 or TRBD2 (5 bases each). CDR1 LGHDT and CDR2 YNNKEL come from the germline V gene (reference sequence). Trimming cost V 3 bases and J 1 base, with 12 bases left between them. The CDR3 loop spans 16 amino acids. The CDR3, as DNA: TGTGCCAGCAGCCAGCGATGGGGGTGGAACACCGGGGAGCTGTTTTTT. This translates into CASSQRWGWNTGELFF. The full variable domain, with the rest looked up from reference TRBV3-1 and TRBJ2-2, is DTAVSQTPKYLVTQMGNDKSIKCEQNLGHDTMYWYKQDSKKFLKIMFSYNNKELIINETVPNRFSPKSPDKAHLNLHINSLELGDSAVYFCASSQRWGWNTGELFFGEGSRLTVL.

This clonotype was observed many times. The CDR3, as DNA: TGCGCCAGCAGCTTGGCCGGGCTAGCGGGACCTTACAATGAGCAGTTCTTC. Translation: CASSLAGLAGPYNEQFF. V gene TRBV5-1 combines with J gene TRBJ2-1; TRBD2 agrees at 9 bases. The V segment lost 0 bases and the J segment 4 bases; nucleotides outside the gene matches: 8. The germline V gene has CDR1 SGHRS and CDR2 YFSETQ. The CDR3 runs 17 residues.

This clonotype appeared many times. The rearrangement uses TRBV5-1 and TRBJ2-7; D not certain. The V end was cut by 3 bases, the J end by 0 bases, with 10 bases between. Germline CDR1 reads SGHRS; CDR2 reads YFSETQ. This CDR3 spans 14 amino acids. The CDR3 is CASSSTTASYEQYF. The CDR3 DNA follows: TGCGCCAGCAGCTCGACGACTGCCTCCTACGAGCAGTACTTC.

This clonotype showed up many times. The chain combines TRBV6-1 with TRBJ2-7; 8 nucleotides match TRBD1. CDR1 is MNHNS, CDR2 SASEGT, per germline. V dropped 6 bases and J dropped 2; count of bases not matched to a gene: 3. CDR3 size: 13 residues. In nucleotides, the CDR3 is TGTGCCAGCAGAGTACAGGGGGCCTACGAGCAGTACTTC. It translates to CASRVQGAYEQYF.

At least ten counts were recorded for this clonotype. The chain links TRBV30 to TRBJ2-1; a weak D match, TRBD1 (6 bases). In germline, CDR1 is GTSNPN, CDR2 SVGIG (reference sequence). The germline V and J ends were trimmed by 0 bases and 4 bases, with 10 bases remaining between them. The CDR3 sequence is 14 residues long. CDR3 DNA sequence: TGTGCCTGGAGTGTAGGGCAGGGGTACAATGAGCAGTTCTTC. Translated, it gives CAWSVGQGYNEQFF.

There are many counts of this clonotype. This chain links TRBV5-1 with TRBJ2-1, with D hard to call. Trimming left V 4 bases short and J 0 bases short, with 14 bases between. CDR1 and CDR2 from the germline V gene are SGHRS and YFSETQ. CDR3 length: 16 amino acids. The CDR3, as DNA: TGCGCCAGCAGCCAGTTCCTTTCCAGCTCCTACAATGAGCAGTTCTTC. It is translated as CASSQFLSSSYNEQFF.

Ten or more counts support this clonotype. The chain joins TRBV5-5 to TRBJ2-3; 7 bases are shared with TRBD2. The CDR3 has 14 amino acids. The germline CDR1 and CDR2 sequences are SGHKS and YYEKEE (reference sequence). V shed 0 bases and J 4 bases; nucleotides not matched to a gene: 2. The CDR3 spells CASSLGTRSDTQYF. In nucleotides, the CDR3 is TGTGCCAGCAGCTTGGGGACTAGATCAGATACGCAGTATTTT.

This clonotype came up many times. The chain joins TRBV5-1 to TRBJ2-2; no reliable D call. Trimming cost V 4 bases and J 4 bases, with 14 bases left between them. This CDR3 has 15 residues. In germline, CDR1 is SGHRS, CDR2 YFSETQ. The CDR3 sequence is CASSPAGRTTGELFF. As DNA, the CDR3 is TGCGCCAGCAGCCCGGCCGGACGGACCACCGGGGAGCTGTTTTTT.

This clonotype was observed many times. V gene TRBV6-5 combines with J gene TRBJ2-7; D is possibly TRBD2 (5 bases). This CDR3 has 15 amino acids. The germline gives CDR1 MNHEY, CDR2 SVGAGI. V was shortened by 2 bases and J by 2 bases, with 13 bases between the two germline ends. CDR3 DNA: TGTGCCAGCAGTTACGTGGACTCCTCCACCTACGAGCAGTACTTC. Translated, it gives CASSYVDSSTYEQYF.

This clonotype was seen only a few times. The chain couples TRBV6-2 or TRBV6-3 to TRBJ2-1; 14 positions agree with TRBD2. V shed 6 bases and J 8 bases; nucleotides not matched to a gene: 12. Germline-derived CDR1 and CDR2 are MNHEY and SVGEGT. The length of the CDR3 is 17 residues. CDR3 sequence reads: CASSPFRGLAGVDEQFF. Written as DNA, the CDR3 is TGTGCCAGCAGCCCATTTCGGGGACTAGCGGGAGTGGATGAGCAGTTCTTC.

The table lists this clonotype with many counts. The chain recombines TRBV11-1 with TRBJ2-2; no reliable D call. The CDR3 contains 12 residues. Germline lookup yields CDR1 SGHAT and CDR2 FQDESV (reference sequence). Between the trimmed V and J ends, which lost 2 bases and 9 bases, there was a span of 7 bases. The CDR3 loop is CASSLIEWELFF. For the CDR3, the DNA is TGTGCCAGCAGCTTAATAGAGTGGGAGCTGTTTTTT.

This clonotype was detected many times. The chain is built from TRBV9 and TRBJ2-2; maybe TRBD2 (5 bases). Germline V CDR1 and CDR2: SGDLS, YYNGEE. V lost 0 bases, J lost 7 bases, and 10 bases lay in between. There are 14 residues in the CDR3. The CDR3 here is CASSVVVEDGELFF. In nucleotides, the CDR3 is TGTGCCAGCAGCGTAGTGGTGGAGGACGGGGAGCTGTTTTTT. The variable domain in full, with the rest retrieved from reference TRBV9 and TRBJ2-2, is DSGVTQTPKHLITATGQRVTLRCSPRSGDLSVYWYQQSLDQGLQFLIQYYNGEERAKGNILERFSAQQFPDLHSELNLSSLELGDSALYFCASSVVVEDGELFFGEGSRLTVL.

This clonotype has just a few counts. This chain connects TRBV11-3 to TRBJ1-1, with D possibly matching TRBD1 (6 bases). The CDR3 is made up of 14 amino acids. Germline V CDR1 and CDR2: SGHNT, YENEEA. V gave up 5 bases and J gave up 5 bases, with 15 bases separating them. The CDR3 region has the DNA TGTGCCAGCAGCCCATTTAGGGGGGTGACTGAAGCTTTCTTT. It is translated as CASSPFRGVTEAFF.

This clonotype showed up many times. V and J are TRBV30 and TRBJ2-2; possibly TRBD1 for D (5 bases). This CDR3 spans 15 amino acids. V lost 2 bases and J lost 5, with 15 bases in between. Germline values: CDR1 GTSNPN, CDR2 SVGIG (reference sequence). This CDR3 is CAWSSGAFLTGELFF. The CDR3 nucleotides are TGTGCCTGGAGTTCTGGGGCCTTCCTGACCGGGGAGCTGTTTTTT.

This clonotype was recorded a few times. This chain joins TRBV30 and TRBJ1-4; unclear D gene. Trimming stripped 3 bases from V and 3 bases from J, with 2 bases between. The CDR3 is 11 amino acids. Looked up from germline, CDR1 is GTSNPN and CDR2 is SVGIG (reference sequence). The CDR3: CAWSPNEKLFF. In DNA form, the CDR3 reads TGTGCCTGGAGCCCTAATGAAAAACTGTTTTTT.

The table lists this clonotype with many counts. This chain uses TRBV28 with TRBJ2-7; D is uncertain. CDR1 is MDHEN, CDR2 SYDVKM, per germline. Trimming took off 8 bases at V and 2 bases at J, with 13 bases between the two ends. The CDR3 is 13 residues long. CDR3 nucleotide sequence: TGTGCCAGCTCTTCCGAAGAAACCTACGAGCAGTACGTC. As protein: CASSSEETYEQYV.

This clonotype was recorded many times. The V gene is TRBV21-1, the J gene TRBJ1-2; TRBD1 was called by the table and not checked on the DNA. TRBV21-1 is recorded as a pseudogene. The CDR3 is 9 residues long. The CDR3 protein is CASSVRATF. CDR3 DNA: TGTGCCAGCAGCGTCCGGGCGACCTTC.

This clonotype appeared many times. The chain carries TRBV5-1 and TRBJ2-7; D may correspond to TRBD1 or TRBD2 (5 bases each). Trimming shortened V by 0 bases and J by 2 bases, and 9 bases separated the two germline ends. Germline CDR1 reads SGHRS; CDR2 reads YFSETQ. This CDR3 is built from 14 residues. The CDR3 region is CASSLGGAAYEQYF. CDR3 sequence (DNA): TGCGCCAGCAGCTTGGGAGGGGCGGCCTACGAGCAGTACTTC. Filled out from reference TRBV5-1 and TRBJ2-7, the complete variable domain reads KAGVTQTPRYLIKTRGQQVTLSCSPISGHRSVSWYQQTPGQGLQFLFEYFSETQRNKGNFPGRFSGRQFSNSRSEMNVSTLELGDSALYLCASSLGGAAYEQYFGPGTRLTVT.

This clonotype was observed at least ten times. The rearrangement links TRBV5-6 to TRBJ2-7, with D unclear. With 2 bases removed from V and 3 bases from J, the gap between germline ends came to 12 bases. Germline assignment: CDR1 SGHDT and CDR2 YYEEEE. CDR3 length: 14 amino acids. DNA of the CDR3: TGTGCCAGCAGCTTTTTTACAGCGCTCTACGAGCAGTACGTC. This gives the protein CASSFFTALYEQYV.

This clonotype was seen a few times. A much larger clone is a single base away; this may be a read error. The final CDR3 position lacks the conserved phenylalanine or tryptophan, pointing to a likely read error. The rearrangement links TRBV5-1 to TRBJ2-1, with 7 nucleotides matching TRBD2. V trimming: 2 bases; J trimming: 3 bases; junction bases outside the gene matches: 8. Germline lookup yields CDR1 SGHRS and CDR2 YFSETQ. The CDR3 is 16 amino acids. In nucleotides, the CDR3 is TGCGCCAGCAGCTTCGGGGGGAGGAATAGCTACAATGAGCAGTTCTGC. Its protein product is CASSFGGRNSYNEQFC.